A single T cell receptor (beta chain) is shown here with its context. Its specificity is unknown. Assay: immunoSEQ multiplex PCR; the TCRdb copy retains only in-frame clones and omits some. Of 55,000 to 80,000 clones detected, 75% to 85% appear once; the ten largest clones hold approximately 12%. Antigen-specific CD4+ T cell clonotypes were called by their expansion after viral peptide-pool culture in ViraFEST. Culture lasted 10 days before CD4+ T cell isolation. In the vaccine recipients, nucleocapsid antibodies were negative and there was no prior SARS-CoV-2 infection. CDR3 size: 15 residues. The V end was cut by 5 bases, the J end by 2 bases, with 13 bases between. Germline assignment: CDR1 SGHTA and CDR2 FQGNSA. This specimen belongs to a study of vaccination effects on CD4 cells after COVID-19. Overall study findings and caveats: Cross-reactivity toward common cold coronaviruses was confined to only 1 of 255 vaccine-induced clones in healthy vaccinees.

This sample comprised CD4+ T cells from PBMCs cultured with SARS-CoV-2 spike peptides, obtained before COVID-19 vaccination. The receptor's source is a human donor who received a COVID-19 vaccine. The chain carries TRBV7-2 and TRBJ1-5; TRBD1 might be the D (5 bases). The CDR3 is CASSAQGGGNQPQHF. CDR3 nucleotides: TGTGCCAGCAGCGCTCAGGGCGGAGGCAATCAGCCCCAGCATTTT.